What follows is one TCR beta chain and its context. Its cognate antigen is unknown. These data originate in a study of T cells expressing NK-cell markers. Study-wide context: Sorted T-cell subsets CD3+CD56+NKG2C+, CD3+CD56+NKG2C- and CD3+CD56-NKG2C+ were TCR beta-sequenced. Study-wide results and limits: A handful of donors showed these clonotypes also leading the CD3+CD56-NKG2C+ fraction. About 1.0-8% of CD8+ T cells in about 6 donors belonged to dominant NKG2C+ clonotypes. It remained uncertain whether the expanded NKG2C+ T cell clones were specific for HCMV antigens.

TCRdb reprocessed the 5' RACE reads, with one entry per CDR3 protein and no DNA. This sample's table has 150,000 or so distinct CDR3 sequences. The V gene's germline CDR1 is SEHNR and CDR2 FQNEAQ (reference sequence). The CDR3 consists of 13 residues. Sequencing was done on a sample of blood T cells: a sorted CD56 or NKG2C T cell subset, CD4+ or CD8+ T cells, or bulk PBMC T cells (not recorded which). This TCR was sampled from a woman between 18 and 75 years old in good health. V gene TRBV7-9 combines with J gene TRBJ2-5; TCRdb reports TRBD2, a call that lacks DNA to check it against. The CDR3: CASRGLVDWTQYF.